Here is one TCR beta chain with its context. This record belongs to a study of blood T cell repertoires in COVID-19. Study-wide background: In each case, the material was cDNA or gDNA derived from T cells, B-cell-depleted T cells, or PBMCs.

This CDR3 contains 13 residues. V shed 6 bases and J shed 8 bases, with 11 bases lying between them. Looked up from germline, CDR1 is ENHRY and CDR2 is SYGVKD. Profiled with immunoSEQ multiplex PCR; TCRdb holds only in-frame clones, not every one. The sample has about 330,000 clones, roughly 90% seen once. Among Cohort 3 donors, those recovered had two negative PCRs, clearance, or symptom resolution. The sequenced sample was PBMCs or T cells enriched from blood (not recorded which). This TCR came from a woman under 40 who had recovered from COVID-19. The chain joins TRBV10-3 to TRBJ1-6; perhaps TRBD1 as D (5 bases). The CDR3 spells CAIRAGLDSPLHF. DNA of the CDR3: TGTGCCATCAGGGCAGGGCTGGATTCACCCCTCCACTTT.